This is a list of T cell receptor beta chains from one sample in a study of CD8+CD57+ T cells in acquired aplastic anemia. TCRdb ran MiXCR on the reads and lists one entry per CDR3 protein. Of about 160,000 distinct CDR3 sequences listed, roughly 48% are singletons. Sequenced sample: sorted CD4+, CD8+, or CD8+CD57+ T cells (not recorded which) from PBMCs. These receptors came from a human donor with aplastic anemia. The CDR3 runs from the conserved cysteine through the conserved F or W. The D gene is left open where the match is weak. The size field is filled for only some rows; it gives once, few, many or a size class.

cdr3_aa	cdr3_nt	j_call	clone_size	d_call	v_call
CASSPNANYGYTF	TGTGCCAGCAGCCCGAATGCTAACTATGGCTACACCTTC	TRBJ1-2	few	.	TRBV9
CASSLKVGDEQFF	TGTGCCAGCAGCTTAAAAGTAGGGGATGAGCAGTTCTTC	TRBJ2-1	many	.	TRBV7-3
CASSPFLVAPRTDTQYF	TGTGCCAGCAGCCCGTTCTTGGTGGCGCCTCGCACAGATACGCAGTATTTT	TRBJ2-3	.	.	TRBV11-1
CALSGNSYEQYF	TGTGCCCTTAGCGGGAATTCCTACGAGCAGTACTTC	TRBJ2-7	.	TRBD2	TRBV10-3
CASQQGAREQYF	TGTGCCAGTCAACAGGGGGCGCGAGAGCAGTACTTC	TRBJ2-7	many	TRBD1	TRBV6-1
CAIRAASAPPNEQFF	TGTGCCATCAGAGCTGCTAGCGCCCCCCCCAATGAGCAGTTCTTC	TRBJ2-1	.	.	TRBV10-3
CASSFNPGTGSTGELFF	TGTGCCAGCAGCTTCAACCCCGGGACAGGGAGCACCGGGGAGCTGTTTTTT	TRBJ2-2	few	TRBD1	TRBV5-4
CASSSAAGATFYEQYF	TGTGCCAGCAGTTCTGCTGCGGGAGCCACTTTCTACGAGCAGTACTTC	TRBJ2-7	.	TRBD2	TRBV28
CASSYEGSLGYTF	TGTGCCAGCAGTTACGAAGGTTCCCTTGGCTACACCTTC	TRBJ1-2	.	.	TRBV6-5
CAWNRGQGTEAFF	TGTGCCTGGAACAGAGGACAGGGCACTGAAGCTTTCTTT	TRBJ1-1	many	TRBD1	TRBV30
CASSQERGAGHQETQYF	TGCGCCAGCAGCCAAGAGCGTGGGGCAGGACACCAAGAGACCCAGTACTTC	TRBJ2-5	.	.	TRBV4-3
CASSQDEGTYTPLHF	TGTGCCAGCAGCCAAGATGAGGGAACGTATACACCCCTCCACTTT	TRBJ1-6	.	.	TRBV7-9
CASSMGRVVGYNEQFF	TGTGCCAGTAGTATGGGCAGGGTAGTAGGCTACAATGAGCAGTTCTTC	TRBJ2-1	.	.	TRBV19
CASSFPGGSGELFF	TGCGCCAGCAGCTTTCCAGGGGGCTCCGGGGAGCTGTTTTTT	TRBJ2-2	.	TRBD1	TRBV4-3
CASSSDRDYGYTF	TGTGCCAGCAGCTCGGACAGGGACTATGGCTACACCTTC	TRBJ1-2	.	TRBD1	TRBV7-3
CSARTGIALDTQYF	TGCAGTGCTAGAACAGGGATCGCTTTGGATACGCAGTATTTT	TRBJ2-3	.	.	TRBV20-1
CASSPPGTGGQETQYF	TGTGCCAGCAGTCCCCCGGGGACGGGTGGTCAAGAGACCCAGTACTTC	TRBJ2-5	.	.	TRBV6-2/TRBV6-3
CATSDLADTYNEQFF	TGTGCCACCAGTGATCTAGCGGATACCTACAATGAGCAGTTCTTC	TRBJ2-1	.	TRBD2	TRBV24-1
CASSDLDGDTQYF	TGTGCCAGCAGCGATCTGGATGGAGATACGCAGTATTTT	TRBJ2-3	many	.	TRBV9
CASSYPTLAGSEQYF	TGTGCCAGCAGTTACCCCACCCTAGCGGGATCAGAGCAGTACTTC	TRBJ2-7	many	TRBD2	TRBV6-2/TRBV6-3
CASSPTRAHEQFF	TGTGCCAGCAGCCCCACCAGGGCGCATGAGCAGTTCTTC	TRBJ2-1	many	.	TRBV6-1
CAGSLLGTGVEEQFF	TGCGCCGGCAGCTTGCTTGGGACAGGGGTCGAGGAGCAGTTCTTC	TRBJ2-1	.	TRBD1	TRBV5-1
CASSSLPGGSNQPQHF	TGTGCCAGCAGCTCCCTGCCGGGGGGCAGCAATCAGCCCCAGCATTTT	TRBJ1-5	many	.	TRBV7-8
CAIMGLAEDTQYF	TGTGCCATCATGGGACTAGCTGAGGATACGCAGTATTTT	TRBJ2-3	.	TRBD2	TRBV10-3
CASSDSTSGIGDTQYF	TGTGCCAGCAGCGATTCGACTAGCGGGATTGGAGATACGCAGTATTTT	TRBJ2-3	.	TRBD2	TRBV11-1
CASRDRGQETQYF	TGTGCCAGCCGGGACAGGGGGCAAGAGACCCAGTACTTC	TRBJ2-5	.	TRBD1	TRBV2
CASSSGPQYEQYF	TGTGCCAGCAGTTCAGGGCCACAATACGAGCAGTACTTC	TRBJ2-7	.	.	TRBV2
CASSPQIGGRDPQHGGELFF	TGTGCCAGCAGCCCTCAGATCGGCGGGAGGGATCCCCAACACGGCGGGGAGCTGTTTTTT	TRBJ2-2	once	TRBD2	TRBV4-2
CASSPGLPEREQFF	TGTGCCAGCAGCCCGGGACTCCCCGAGAGAGAGCAGTTCTTC	TRBJ2-1	many	.	TRBV14
CASSGPGYTF	TGTGCCAGCAGTGGACCTGGCTACACCTTC	TRBJ1-2	few	.	TRBV2
CSARVPGGDYGYTF	TGCAGTGCTAGAGTCCCAGGGGGCGACTATGGCTACACCTTC	TRBJ1-2	.	TRBD1	TRBV20-1
CASSLGVYEAFF	TGTGCCAGCAGCTTAGGCGTGTACGAAGCTTTCTTT	TRBJ1-1	.	.	TRBV7-8
CASSAGVNIETQYF	TGTGCCAGCAGCGCGGGGGTGAATATAGAGACCCAGTACTTC	TRBJ2-5	many	TRBD2	TRBV7-3
CASSIGREGNEAFF	TGTGCCAGTAGTATAGGGAGGGAGGGGAATGAAGCTTTCTTT	TRBJ1-1	.	.	TRBV19
CAGGPGQGHYEQYF	TGTGCCGGAGGGCCCGGACAGGGACACTACGAGCAGTACTTC	TRBJ2-7	few	TRBD1	TRBV2
CASSQAGGLNEQFF	TGTGCCAGCAGCCAAGCCGGGGGTCTGAATGAGCAGTTCTTC	TRBJ2-1	many	.	TRBV14
CATSDLITGEAFF	TGTGCCACCAGTGATTTAATAACAGGAGAAGCTTTCTTT	TRBJ1-1	.	.	TRBV24-1
CASSLGQGVYEQYF	TGTGCCAGCAGCTTGGGACAGGGAGTCTACGAGCAGTACTTC	TRBJ2-7	many	TRBD1	TRBV5-6
CATSRVAEQYF	TGTGCCACCAGCAGAGTGGCGGAGCAGTACTTC	TRBJ2-7	few	.	TRBV15